These T cell receptor beta chains were read from a single sample in a study of blood T cell repertoires in COVID-19. The protocol was immunoSEQ multiplex PCR, while the TCRdb copy is restricted to in-frame clones and leaves out a portion. The table records 64,000 or so clones, approximately 86% of them present only once. Sample: peripheral blood. The source is a man aged 35 to 55 with acute or convalescent COVID-19. CDR3s include the opening cysteine and the closing phenylalanine or tryptophan. Fields, in order: clone size, V gene, D gene, J gene, CDR3 DNA, CDR3 protein. D genes are given only for firm matches. Clone sizes are given selectively: once, few, many, or a class where the clone is expanded.

clone_size: few; v_call: TRBV9; d_call: TRBD2; j_call: TRBJ2-1; cdr3_nt: TGTGCCAGCAGCCCAGCACTAGCGGGGGGCCGCCTGCGGTTCTTC; cdr3_aa: CASSPALAGGRLRFF
clone_size: -; v_call: TRBV2; d_call: -; j_call: TRBJ1-2; cdr3_nt: TGTGCCAGCAGTTTGGCCCTCGGCTACACCTTC; cdr3_aa: CASSLALGYTF
clone_size: -; v_call: TRBV6-1; d_call: -; j_call: TRBJ2-1; cdr3_nt: TGTGCCAGCAGTGAAGCTCCCCGCAATGAGCAGTTCTTC; cdr3_aa: CASSEAPRNEQFF
clone_size: -; v_call: TRBV4-1; d_call: -; j_call: TRBJ1-2; cdr3_nt: TGCGCCAGCAGCCAAGACCGGGGGGCGATTGTGGCTGGCTACACCTTC; cdr3_aa: CASSQDRGAIVAGYTF
clone_size: few; v_call: TRBV2; d_call: -; j_call: TRBJ2-1; cdr3_nt: TGTGCCAGCAGTGTATGGCAGGACTACAATGAGCAGTTCTTC; cdr3_aa: CASSVWQDYNEQFF
clone_size: -; v_call: TRBV28; d_call: -; j_call: TRBJ1-2; cdr3_nt: TGTGCCAGCAGTTTCATGGGGGCCCCCTATGGCTACACCTTC; cdr3_aa: CASSFMGAPYGYTF
clone_size: -; v_call: TRBV29-1; d_call: TRBD1; j_call: TRBJ1-2; cdr3_nt: TGCAGCGTTCAGACAGGGGGCGGTGGCTATGGCTACACCTTC; cdr3_aa: CSVQTGGGGYGYTF
clone_size: -; v_call: TRBV7-9; d_call: -; j_call: TRBJ1-6; cdr3_nt: TGTGCCAGCAGCCTTCGGGGGGCTAATAATTCACCCCTCCACTTT; cdr3_aa: CASSLRGANNSPLHF
clone_size: -; v_call: TRBV9; d_call: TRBD2; j_call: TRBJ2-5; cdr3_nt: TGTGCCAGCAGCGCGACTAGCGTTTACCAAGAGACCCAGTACTTC; cdr3_aa: CASSATSVYQETQYF
clone_size: -; v_call: TRBV28; d_call: TRBD1; j_call: TRBJ1-5; cdr3_nt: TGTGCCAGCAGGAGAGCTACAGGGGGCTGGCAGCCCCAGCATTTT; cdr3_aa: CASRRATGGWQPQHF
clone_size: -; v_call: TRBV7-3; d_call: TRBD2; j_call: TRBJ2-3; cdr3_nt: TGTGCCAGCAGCCCCATCGGGGAAGCGGGGGGGACAGATACGCAGTATTTT; cdr3_aa: CASSPIGEAGGTDTQYF
clone_size: few; v_call: TRBV14; d_call: TRBD1; j_call: TRBJ2-2; cdr3_nt: TGTGCCAGCAGCCCATACAGGGGACCGAGGCTAAACACCGGGGAGCTGTTTTTT; cdr3_aa: CASSPYRGPRLNTGELFF
clone_size: -; v_call: TRBV7-2; d_call: TRBD2; j_call: TRBJ2-3; cdr3_nt: TGTGCCAGCAGCTTAGGCGGGGGGGGGCAGTATTTT; cdr3_aa: CASSLGGGGQYF
clone_size: -; v_call: TRBV12-3/TRBV12-4; d_call: -; j_call: TRBJ1-2; cdr3_nt: TGTGCCAGCAGCGAGGGCACTTTAGAAGGCTACACCTTC; cdr3_aa: CASSEGTLEGYTF
clone_size: -; v_call: TRBV19; d_call: TRBD1; j_call: TRBJ2-7; cdr3_nt: TGTGCCAGTAGTACCCGACAGACAGGGGTCAGGCTAGACGAGCAGTACTTC; cdr3_aa: CASSTRQTGVRLDEQYF
clone_size: -; v_call: TRBV28; d_call: TRBD1; j_call: TRBJ1-1; cdr3_nt: TGTGCCAGCAGTTTACTATTACAGGGGGGCACTGAAGCTTTCTTT; cdr3_aa: CASSLLLQGGTEAFF
clone_size: once; v_call: TRBV11-2; d_call: TRBD1; j_call: TRBJ2-1; cdr3_nt: TGTGCCAGCAGCTTCGACAGGGTAGGGAATGAGCAGTTCTTC; cdr3_aa: CASSFDRVGNEQFF
clone_size: -; v_call: TRBV6-1; d_call: TRBD1; j_call: TRBJ1-6; cdr3_nt: TGTGCCAGCAGTGAGGGGACAGGCTTTTCCGATAATTCACCCCTCCACTTT; cdr3_aa: CASSEGTGFSDNSPLHF
clone_size: -; v_call: TRBV3-1/TRBV3-2; d_call: -; j_call: TRBJ1-2; cdr3_nt: TGTGCCAGCAGCCCTGAGCCCCCCTTCTATGGCTACACCTTC; cdr3_aa: CASSPEPPFYGYTF
clone_size: -; v_call: TRBV9; d_call: -; j_call: TRBJ1-5; cdr3_nt: TGTGCCAGCAGCCCCCATGGCAGGGAAGGACAGCCCCAGCATTTT; cdr3_aa: CASSPHGREGQPQHF
clone_size: -; v_call: TRBV28; d_call: -; j_call: TRBJ1-1; cdr3_nt: TGTGCCAGCAGTAAGGTGCAGGCCGGTGAAGCTTTCTTT; cdr3_aa: CASSKVQAGEAFF
clone_size: once; v_call: TRBV30; d_call: -; j_call: TRBJ1-5; cdr3_nt: TGTGCCTGGAGTGTAGGTCAGGGAGGGGATCAGCCCCAGCATTTT; cdr3_aa: CAWSVGQGGDQPQHF
clone_size: once; v_call: TRBV5-1; d_call: TRBD1; j_call: TRBJ1-6; cdr3_nt: TGCGCCAGCAGCTCCGGGACAGGGGAATCACCCCTCCACTTT; cdr3_aa: CASSSGTGESPLHF
clone_size: -; v_call: TRBV19; d_call: -; j_call: TRBJ1-1; cdr3_nt: TGTGCCAGTAGTATCAGTCGAGGGAACACTGAAGCTTTCTTT; cdr3_aa: CASSISRGNTEAFF
clone_size: -; v_call: TRBV18; d_call: -; j_call: TRBJ1-6; cdr3_nt: TGTGCCAGCTCACCATCGGCTCCCGGACAGAATTCACCCCTCCACTTT; cdr3_aa: CASSPSAPGQNSPLHF
clone_size: -; v_call: TRBV6-6; d_call: TRBD1; j_call: TRBJ1-1; cdr3_nt: TGTGCCAGCAGGGGGACAGGGGGTAACACTGAAGCTTTCTTT; cdr3_aa: CASRGTGGNTEAFF
clone_size: -; v_call: TRBV27; d_call: TRBD2; j_call: TRBJ2-1; cdr3_nt: TGTGCCAGCCAACTAGCGGGGGGCTACAATGAGCAGTTCTTC; cdr3_aa: CASQLAGGYNEQFF
clone_size: -; v_call: TRBV10-3; d_call: TRBD1; j_call: TRBJ2-5; cdr3_nt: TGTGCCATCAGTGAGTGGGACAGGGACGAACAAGAGACCCAGTACTTC; cdr3_aa: CAISEWDRDEQETQYF
clone_size: -; v_call: TRBV6-5; d_call: TRBD1; j_call: TRBJ1-1; cdr3_nt: TGTGCCAGCAGGGGGGACAGGGGGCCTGAAGCTTTCTTT; cdr3_aa: CASRGDRGPEAFF
clone_size: -; v_call: TRBV4-2; d_call: -; j_call: TRBJ2-2; cdr3_nt: TGTGCCAGCAGCCAAGAAGGAAGCGTCGGGGAGCTGTTTTTT; cdr3_aa: CASSQEGSVGELFF
clone_size: -; v_call: TRBV11-2; d_call: -; j_call: TRBJ1-1; cdr3_nt: TGTGCCAGCAGCCGACTCGGCATATCCACTGAAGCTTTCTTT; cdr3_aa: CASSRLGISTEAFF
clone_size: -; v_call: TRBV30; d_call: -; j_call: TRBJ1-2; cdr3_nt: TGTGCCTGGAGTAAGGGGCAAGCGGGGCTATATGGCTACACCTTC; cdr3_aa: CAWSKGQAGLYGYTF
clone_size: -; v_call: TRBV30; d_call: -; j_call: TRBJ1-6; cdr3_nt: TGTGCCTGGAGTGTACGGTCACCCCTCCACTTT; cdr3_aa: CAWSVRSPLHF
clone_size: -; v_call: TRBV11-3; d_call: TRBD2; j_call: TRBJ2-3; cdr3_nt: TGTGCCAGCAGCTTACGACTAGCGGGGGGAAGGAGGTTGACAGATACGCAGTATTTT; cdr3_aa: CASSLRLAGGRRLTDTQYF
clone_size: -; v_call: TRBV4-1; d_call: TRBD1; j_call: TRBJ1-2; cdr3_nt: TGCGCCAGCAGTTTTTTACCGGGACAGGGGGACTATGGCTACACCTTC; cdr3_aa: CASSFLPGQGDYGYTF
clone_size: -; v_call: TRBV7-3; d_call: TRBD2; j_call: TRBJ2-3; cdr3_nt: TGTGCCAGCAGCCGGACTAGGACAGATACGCAGTATTTT; cdr3_aa: CASSRTRTDTQYF
clone_size: once; v_call: TRBV5-1; d_call: -; j_call: TRBJ2-5; cdr3_nt: TGCGCCAGCAGCGTCAAAGGGGCCGAGGAGACCCAGTACTTC; cdr3_aa: CASSVKGAEETQYF
clone_size: -; v_call: TRBV11-3; d_call: -; j_call: TRBJ2-7; cdr3_nt: TGTGCCAGCAGCCTCATCTACTACGAGCAGTACTTC; cdr3_aa: CASSLIYYEQYF
clone_size: -; v_call: TRBV5-1; d_call: TRBD1; j_call: TRBJ1-2; cdr3_nt: TGCGCCAGCAGCTACGGACAGGGTCAGGGCTACACCTTC; cdr3_aa: CASSYGQGQGYTF
clone_size: -; v_call: TRBV4-1; d_call: -; j_call: TRBJ1-1; cdr3_nt: TGCGCCAGCAGCCAGGGAACAGGGATAGTCACTGAAGCTTTCTTT; cdr3_aa: CASSQGTGIVTEAFF
clone_size: -; v_call: TRBV5-1; d_call: TRBD1; j_call: TRBJ1-1; cdr3_nt: TGCGCCAGCAGCTTGGAAGTCCAGGGGGTGAACACTGAAGCTTTCTTT; cdr3_aa: CASSLEVQGVNTEAFF
clone_size: -; v_call: TRBV9; d_call: TRBD1; j_call: TRBJ1-2; cdr3_nt: TGTGCCAGCAGCGCCGAGACAGGGCTATACTATGGCTACACCTTC; cdr3_aa: CASSAETGLYYGYTF
clone_size: few; v_call: TRBV3-1/TRBV3-2; d_call: TRBD2; j_call: TRBJ2-5; cdr3_nt: TGTGCCAGCAGCCGCCTGGGGACTAGCGGGGGGAAAGAGACCCAGTACTTC; cdr3_aa: CASSRLGTSGGKETQYF
clone_size: -; v_call: TRBV29-1; d_call: -; j_call: TRBJ1-4; cdr3_nt: TGCAGCGTTCGGTGGAATGAAAAACTGTTTTTT; cdr3_aa: CSVRWNEKLFF
clone_size: few; v_call: TRBV27; d_call: -; j_call: TRBJ2-1; cdr3_nt: TGTGCCAGCAGTTTATTAGCAGGGCGTACCTACAATGAGCAGTTCTTC; cdr3_aa: CASSLLAGRTYNEQFF
clone_size: -; v_call: TRBV11-3; d_call: -; j_call: TRBJ1-1; cdr3_nt: TGTGCCAGCGGAGTTTTAGGAAATGAAGCTTTCTTT; cdr3_aa: CASGVLGNEAFF
clone_size: -; v_call: TRBV6-6; d_call: -; j_call: TRBJ1-1; cdr3_nt: TGTGCCAGCAGTCCGAGGGCCCCCGCTGAAGCTTTCTTT; cdr3_aa: CASSPRAPAEAFF